These 3 T cell receptor beta chains were all obtained from the same sample, sequenced in a study of cytomegalovirus exposure and HLA in healthy donors. The PCR ran on 60 Vbeta and 13 Jbeta primers. Generated by immunoSEQ multiplex PCR, the TCRdb table keeps only in-frame clones and is missing some. The sample holds about 88,000 clones. Sequences were obtained from PBMCs. The receptor source for this set is a girl aged 10 to 17 in good health and CMV-seropositive.

The chain joins TRBV5-3 to TRBJ2-7, with 14 bases fitting TRBD2. TRBV5-3 is flagged as an ORF with uncertain function. Trimming cost V 4 bases and J 3 bases; bases outside gene matches: 6. The length of the CDR3 is 16 residues. The CDR3 sequence is CARSRNGTSGSYEQYF. Here the CDR3 DNA reads TGTGCCAGAAGCCGAAATGGGACTAGCGGGAGCTACGAGCAGTACTTC.

The gene calls are TRBV5-5 and TRBJ2-7; D is ambiguous. This CDR3 spans 11 amino acids. The ends were cut back, 3 bases at V and 1 base at J, with 2 bases in the middle. The germline gives CDR1 SGHKS, CDR2 YYEKEE (reference sequence). The CDR3 bases are TGTGCCAGCAGCTCGTCCTACGAGCAGTACTTC. It specifies CASSSSYEQYF.

The chain combines TRBV13 with TRBJ1-2; D uncertain. The CDR3 length is 11 residues. V lost 2 bases, J lost 7 bases, and 5 bases lay in between. Germline V gene lookup returns CDR1 PRHDT and CDR2 FYEKMQ (reference sequence). This CDR3 is CASSLIGGYTF. As DNA, the CDR3 is TGTGCCAGCAGCTTAATCGGTGGCTACACCTTC.